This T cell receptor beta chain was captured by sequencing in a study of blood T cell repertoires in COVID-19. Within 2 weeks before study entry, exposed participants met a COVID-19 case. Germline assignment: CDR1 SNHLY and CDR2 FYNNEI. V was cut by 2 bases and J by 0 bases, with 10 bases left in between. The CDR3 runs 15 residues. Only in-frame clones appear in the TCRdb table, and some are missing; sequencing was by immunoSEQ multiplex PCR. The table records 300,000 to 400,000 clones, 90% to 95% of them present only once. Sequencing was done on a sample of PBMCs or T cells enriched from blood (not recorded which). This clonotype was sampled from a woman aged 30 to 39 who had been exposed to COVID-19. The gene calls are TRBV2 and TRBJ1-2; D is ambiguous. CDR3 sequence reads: CASSEKQAANYGYTF. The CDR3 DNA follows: TGTGCCAGCAGTGAAAAGCAGGCTGCTAACTATGGCTACACCTTC.